This passage covers 10 T cell receptor beta chains from one sample sequenced in a study of shared clonotypes between healthy human individuals. This table comes from immunoSEQ multiplex PCR, and its TCRdb copy is limited to in-frame clones, with some not included. The data contain 400,000 to 500,000 clones, 75% to 85% of them singletons. The sequencing input was PBMCs. Receptors were obtained from a woman in her thirties or forties in good health. Some clones in this sample may be carry-over from other donors' samples.

Remarks on this clone: A far larger clone is just one base off, so this is likely a read error. The rearrangement joins TRBV7-2 to TRBJ1-2; D not resolved. The CDR3 is made up of 12 amino acids. The V end lost 4 bases, the J end lost 4 bases, and 7 bases lay between the germline ends. Germline values: CDR1 SGHTA, CDR2 FQGNSA. The CDR3 region is CASSSSGYGYTF. The CDR3 region has the DNA TGTGCCAGCAGCTCATCCGGCTATGGCTACACCTTC.

The V gene is TRBV19, the J gene TRBJ2-7; TRBD2 agrees at 11 bases. With V trimmed by 3 bases and J by 9 bases, 7 bases remained unmatched. This CDR3 is built from 14 residues. Germline V gives CDR1 LNHDA, CDR2 SQIVND (reference sequence). This CDR3 is CASSIGLAGDAQYF. The CDR3 region has the DNA TGTGCCAGTAGTATTGGACTAGCGGGTGACGCGCAGTACTTC.

The V and J genes are TRBV4-3 and TRBJ2-3, with 7 bases that match TRBD2. Germline V gives CDR1 LGHNA, CDR2 YSLEER. The CDR3 sequence is 15 residues long. V was pared by 1 base and J by 4 bases, with 5 bases of the junction left unmatched. The CDR3 is CASSQGGSGSDTQYF. CDR3 DNA sequence: TGCGCCAGCAGCCAAGGGGGTAGCGGGTCAGATACGCAGTATTTT.

This clone was observed a single time. The J gene is TRBJ1-4, the V gene TRBV27, with 9 positions matching TRBD1. Germline V gene lookup returns CDR1 MNHEY and CDR2 SMNVEV (reference sequence). This CDR3 has 21 residues. The trim removed 0 bases at V and 3 bases at J, leaving 17 bases unmatched. Here the CDR3 reads CASSLSFLSLGGQGANEKLFF. In DNA form, the CDR3 reads TGTGCCAGCAGTTTATCTTTCCTCAGTTTAGGGGGACAGGGCGCTAATGAAAAACTGTTTTTT. Based on the CDR3 plus reference TRBV27 and TRBJ1-4, the full variable domain is EAQVTQNPRYLITVTGKKLTVTCSQNMNHEYMSWYRQDPGLGLRQIYYSMNVEVTDKGDVPEGYKVSRKEKRNFPLILESPSPNQTSLYFCASSLSFLSLGGQGANEKLFFGSGTQLSVL.

The chain couples TRBV5-1 to TRBJ2-1; D is undetermined. Germline CDR1 SGHRS, CDR2 YFSETQ. The CDR3 consists of 14 residues. Trimming removed 3 bases at V and 7 bases at J, with 14 bases between. The CDR3 DNA is TGCGCCAGCAGCTCGGATATACCCTGGAATGAGCAGTTCTTC. Translated, it gives CASSSDIPWNEQFF.

V gene TRBV28 combines with J gene TRBJ2-5; TRBD2 is a possible D gene (5 bases). The CDR3 runs 15 residues. Trimming stripped 7 bases from V and 1 base from J, with 16 bases between. In germline, CDR1 is MDHEN, CDR2 SYDVKM. The CDR3 loop reads CASKLSAVSQETQYF. The CDR3 nucleotides read TGTGCCAGCAAGCTCTCAGCGGTCTCCCAAGAGACCCAGTACTTC. Complete variable domain (other parts from reference TRBV28 and TRBJ2-5): DVKVTQSSRYLVKRTGEKVFLECVQDMDHENMFWYRQDPGLGLRLIYFSYDVKMKEKGDIPEGYSVSREKKERFSLILESASTNQTSMYLCASKLSAVSQETQYFGPGTRLLVL.

In nucleotides, the CDR3 is TGTGCCAGTAACGGCCAGAACAATCAGCCCCAGCATTTT. This gives the protein CASNGQNNQPQHF. The rearrangement uses TRBV19 and TRBJ1-5, with D uncertain. Per the germline V gene, CDR1 is LNHDA and CDR2 is SQIVND (reference sequence). The germline V and J ends were trimmed by 7 bases and 3 bases, with 10 bases remaining between them. The CDR3 is made up of 13 amino acids.

The V gene is TRBV14, the J gene TRBJ1-4, with D possibly TRBD1 on 5 matching bases. Trimming left V 0 bases short and J 6 bases short, with 14 bases between. Germline V gene sequence: CDR1 SGHDN, CDR2 FVKESK. CDR3 length: 16 amino acids. CDR3 coding DNA: TGTGCCAGCAGCCAAGAGGGCTGGGGGGAGGATGAAAAACTGTTTTTT. As protein: CASSQEGWGEDEKLFF. Complete variable domain (other parts from reference TRBV14 and TRBJ1-4): EAGVTQFPSHSVIEKGQTVTLRCDPISGHDNLYWYRRVMGKEIKFLLHFVKESKQDESGMPNNRFLAERTGGTYSTLKVQPAELEDSGVYFCASSQEGWGEDEKLFFGSGTQLSVL.

The chain uses TRBV7-8 and TRBJ1-3; no firm D call. Germline V gene sequence: CDR1 SGHVS, CDR2 FQNEAQ. This CDR3 contains 15 residues. V gave up 7 bases and J gave up 6 bases, with 19 bases separating them. The DNA for the CDR3 is TGTGCCAGCACCCGTGGGGTGGATTTAATAAACACCATATATTTT. Amino acid sequence: CASTRGVDLINTIYF.

The chain is built from TRBV15 and TRBJ1-1; possibly TRBD1 for D (5 bases). The CDR3 is 15 amino acids. Germline values: CDR1 LNHNV, CDR2 YYDKDF (reference sequence). The V and J ends lost 0 bases and 3 bases respectively, with 11 bases between them. The CDR3 sequence: CATSRDRDGYTEAFF. The CDR3 DNA is TGTGCCACCAGCAGAGACAGGGACGGTTACACTGAAGCTTTCTTT.